The rows below give T cell receptor beta chains drawn from one sample of a study of cytomegalovirus exposure and HLA in healthy donors. Profiled with immunoSEQ multiplex PCR; TCRdb holds only in-frame clones, not every one. The table lists 150,000 to 200,000 clones, approximately 80% of them singletons. Sequencing used PBMCs. The source is a woman aged 40 to 50 in good health and CMV-seronegative. Both conserved end residues are part of each CDR3. D genes are given only for firm matches. A row's size may be missing; if present it is once, few, many or a size class.

clone_size j_call v_call d_call cdr3_aa cdr3_nt
NA TRBJ1-5 TRBV19 NA CASSIPRYDQPQHF TGTGCCAGTAGTATTCCCAGATACGATCAGCCCCAGCATTTT
NA TRBJ2-6 TRBV11-3 TRBD1 CASSQSPGQVVTGANVLTF TGTGCCAGCAGTCAGTCTCCGGGACAGGTTGTAACTGGGGCCAACGTCCTGACTTTC
NA TRBJ2-1 TRBV6-5 TRBD1 CASRRTGTGPNEQFF TGTGCCAGCAGACGAACCGGGACAGGACCTAATGAGCAGTTCTTC
NA TRBJ2-1 TRBV27 NA CASKNPLDSSYNEQFF TGTGCCAGCAAAAACCCCCTAGACAGCTCCTACAATGAGCAGTTCTTC
NA TRBJ2-1 TRBV7-2 NA CASSLAPSDYNEQFF TGTGCCAGCAGCTTAGCACCAAGCGACTACAATGAGCAGTTCTTC
NA TRBJ2-7 TRBV2 NA CASTGSATGEQYF TGTGCCAGCACTGGATCAGCCACGGGGGAGCAGTACTTC
NA TRBJ2-1 TRBV9 TRBD1 CASSVVGDRILLNEQFF TGTGCCAGCAGCGTAGTAGGGGACAGGATTCTACTCAATGAGCAGTTCTTC
NA TRBJ1-2 TRBV25-1 NA CASSESGVFGYTF TGTGCCAGCAGTGAATCAGGGGTTTTTGGCTACACCTTC
NA TRBJ1-1 TRBV6-5 NA CASSYLAGANTEAFF TGTGCCAGCAGTTACTTGGCAGGGGCGAACACTGAAGCTTTCTTT
NA TRBJ2-2 TRBV28 NA CASRKGGELFF TGTGCCAGCAGAAAGGGGGGGGAGCTGTTTTTT
few TRBJ1-6 TRBV11-3 TRBD1 CASSRGQESHPLHF TGTGCCAGCAGCCGAGGACAGGAAAGTCATCCCCTCCACTTT
NA TRBJ2-3 TRBV7-9 NA CASSFLDERRDTQYF TGTGCCAGCAGCTTTCTCGACGAACGGAGAGATACGCAGTATTTT
NA TRBJ2-4 TRBV7-3 TRBD2 CASSPGTSGINSQYF TGTGCCAGCAGCCCAGGGACTAGCGGGATCAACAGTCAGTACTTC
NA TRBJ2-7 TRBV4-3 NA CASSQHDTGAYEQYF TGCGCCAGCAGCCAACATGACACGGGGGCCTACGAGCAGTACTTC
NA TRBJ2-3 TRBV5-1 NA CASSSDTGRTDTQYF TGCGCCAGCAGCTCCGATACAGGGCGTACAGATACGCAGTATTTT
NA TRBJ2-7 TRBV2 NA CASSGMIRGQARQYF TGTGCCAGCAGTGGAATGATAAGGGGTCAAGCAAGGCAGTACTTC
NA TRBJ2-2 TRBV7-2 NA CASSLAGTTNTGELFF TGTGCCAGCAGCTTAGCTGGGACAACGAACACCGGGGAGCTGTTTTTT
few TRBJ1-3 TRBV7-2 TRBD1 CASRRGQGTGNTIYF TGTGCCAGCAGACGTGGACAGGGAACTGGAAACACCATATATTTT
NA TRBJ2-1 TRBV7-9 TRBD1 CASSLRQGASYNEQFF TGTGCCAGCAGCCTACGACAGGGGGCCTCCTACAATGAGCAGTTCTTC
NA TRBJ2-7 TRBV29-1 NA CSVEWGHEQYF TGCAGCGTTGAGTGGGGCCACGAGCAGTACTTC
NA TRBJ2-7 TRBV21-1 NA CASSKVPSGGSSYEQYF TGTGCCAGCAGCAAAGTGCCTAGCGGGGGAAGCTCCTACGAGCAGTACTTC
NA TRBJ2-1 TRBV6-6 NA CASSGHLAGEQFF TGTGCCAGCAGTGGCCACCTAGCTGGAGAGCAGTTCTTC
NA TRBJ2-7 TRBV9 NA CASSAGTREQYF TGTGCCAGCAGCGCCGGGACTCGCGAGCAGTACTTC
NA TRBJ2-5 TRBV7-3 NA CASSPGRQLQETQYF TGTGCCAGCAGCCCCGGCCGACAGCTCCAAGAGACCCAGTACTTC
NA TRBJ1-1 TRBV5-1 NA CASSWTDLNTEAFF TGCGCCAGCAGCTGGACAGACCTGAACACTGAAGCTTTCTTT
NA TRBJ2-6 TRBV5-4 NA CASSWTQVSGANVLTF TGTGCCAGCAGCTGGACTCAGGTCTCTGGGGCCAACGTCCTGACTTTC
NA TRBJ1-5 TRBV15 NA CATAGASRRPQHF TGTGCCACCGCGGGAGCGAGTCGGCGGCCCCAGCATTTT
NA TRBJ2-7 TRBV28 TRBD2 CASSPELSGYEQYF TGTGCCAGCAGTCCCGAGCTTAGCGGGTACGAGCAGTACTTC
once TRBJ1-5 TRBV28 NA CASSQHLQPQHF TGTGCCAGCAGTCAACATCTGCAGCCCCAGCATTTT
NA TRBJ1-3 TRBV28 NA CASSLALEGSGNTIYF TGTGCCAGCAGTTTAGCCCTGGAGGGTTCAGGAAACACCATATATTTT
NA TRBJ2-3 TRBV7-9 NA CASSSRGPDTQYF TGTGCCAGCAGCTCTAGGGGCCCAGATACGCAGTATTTT
NA TRBJ2-5 TRBV4-2 TRBD2 CASSQGAAGRFQETQYF TGTGCCAGCAGCCAAGGGGCAGCGGGGAGATTTCAAGAGACCCAGTACTTC
NA TRBJ2-7 TRBV7-3 TRBD2 CASSPIAGGPFGYEQYF TGTGCCAGCAGCCCGATAGCGGGAGGGCCGTTTGGTTACGAGCAGTACTTC
NA TRBJ2-7 TRBV29-1 NA CSARGASYEQYF TGCAGCGCCCGGGGGGCATCCTACGAGCAGTACTTC
NA TRBJ2-7 TRBV7-8 TRBD1 CASRSPGQYAYEQYF TGTGCCAGCAGATCTCCGGGACAGTACGCCTACGAGCAGTACTTC
NA TRBJ2-2 TRBV5-1 TRBD1 CASSSVPGQGIGELFF TGCGCCAGCAGCTCCGTACCGGGACAGGGTATAGGGGAGCTGTTTTTT
NA TRBJ1-1 TRBV2 NA CASSDATGWRTEAFF TGTGCCAGCAGTGACGCGACAGGATGGCGCACTGAAGCTTTCTTT
NA TRBJ1-2 TRBV7-9 TRBD1 CASTEDRVPFYTF TGTGCCAGCACCGAGGACAGGGTCCCCTTTTACACCTTC
NA TRBJ2-3 TRBV5-1 TRBD2 CASSLGLAGVTSTDTQYF TGCGCCAGCAGCTTGGGACTAGCGGGGGTGACTAGCACAGATACGCAGTATTTT
few TRBJ2-7 TRBV12-5 NA CASGGQGASIYEQYF TGTGCTAGTGGTGGACAAGGGGCTTCTATTTACGAGCAGTACTTC
NA TRBJ2-1 TRBV5-1 TRBD1 CASRRQGNEQFF TGCGCCAGCAGAAGACAGGGTAATGAGCAGTTCTTC
NA TRBJ2-5 TRBV6-5 NA CASSSITRVGQETQYF TGTGCCAGCAGTTCCATTACCAGGGTTGGTCAAGAGACCCAGTACTTC
NA TRBJ1-1 TRBV28 NA CASSVSWNTEAFF TGTGCCAGCAGCGTAAGCTGGAACACTGAAGCTTTCTTT
NA TRBJ2-3 TRBV5-5 TRBD2 CASSSVAGVSDTQYF TGTGCCAGCAGCTCTGTAGCGGGAGTCTCAGATACGCAGTATTTT
NA TRBJ2-6 TRBV30 NA CAGSAGSGANGLTF TGTGCCGGCTCAGCAGGGTCTGGGGCCAACGGCCTGACTTTC
NA TRBJ1-1 TRBV5-4 TRBD1 CASSIPQGRTEAFF TGTGCCAGCAGCATCCCACAGGGGAGGACTGAAGCTTTCTTT
NA TRBJ1-1 TRBV19 NA CASRNADGTFAEAFF TGTGCCAGTAGAAACGCCGACGGGACATTCGCTGAAGCTTTCTTT
few TRBJ2-1 TRBV7-3 TRBD2 CASSLAGRTNEQFF TGTGCCAGCTCCCTAGCGGGGAGAACGAATGAGCAGTTCTTC
NA TRBJ2-6 TRBV19 NA CASSIGGAGANVLTF TGTGCCAGTAGTATAGGGGGGGCTGGGGCCAACGTCCTGACTTTC
NA TRBJ1-5 TRBV5-6 TRBD1 CASSHYTQFDRVDQPQHF TGTGCCAGCAGCCACTATACCCAGTTCGACAGGGTCGACCAGCCCCAGCATTTT
NA TRBJ2-7 TRBV11-2 TRBD2 CASSLFGTRSYEQYF TGTGCCAGCAGCTTATTCGGGACTAGGTCCTACGAGCAGTACTTC
NA TRBJ2-7 TRBV4-2 TRBD2 CASSQGGTSGYSSYEQYF TGTGCCAGCAGCCAGGGGGGGACTAGCGGGTACAGCTCCTACGAGCAGTACTTC
NA TRBJ1-2 TRBV11-3 NA CASSSRDRSFNYGYTF TGTGCCAGCAGCTCAAGAGACAGGTCCTTCAACTATGGCTACACCTTC